This TCR beta chain was retrieved from a study of neurological immune-mediated disorders. Overall study results and limits: While HTLV-1-associated myelopathy showed the greatest TCR clonal expansion, multiple sclerosis showed the least, falling below healthy controls.

Ten or more counts support this clonotype. What it binds is unknown. The CDR3 totals 11 residues. V was clipped by 6 bases and J by 9 bases; unmatched bases: 0. Germline lookup yields CDR1 SNHLY and CDR2 FYNNEI. Each CDR3 protein is one row after TCRdb ran MiXCR on the 5' RACE reads. The sample carries approximately 30,000 distinct CDR3 sequences, under 25% recorded once. The controls, all healthy individuals, were blood bank volunteers in Maryland, USA. The specimen sequenced was PBMCs. V gene TRBV2 combines with J gene TRBJ2-1; 9 nucleotides match TRBD2. This TCR came from a woman aged 60-70 years in good health. The chain's CDR3 is CASRGLAEQFF. The CDR3 nucleotides read TGTGCCAGCAGGGGACTAGCTGAGCAGTTCTTC.